These T cell receptor beta chains were read from a single sample in a study of T cells in Graves' hyperthyroidism and ophthalmopathy. TCRdb ran MiXCR on the multiplex PCR reads and lists one entry per CDR3 protein. Seen here are 270,000 or so distinct CDR3 sequences, approximately 26% observed once, and the top ten hold approximately 30%. The sequencing input was blood. The receptors were sampled from a man in his forties with Graves' hyperthyroidism that later progressed to Graves' ophthalmopathy. Both conserved end residues are part of each CDR3. D genes are given only for firm matches. Rows may omit the clone size; those that give it use once, few, many or a size class.

D gene	V gene	clone size	J gene	CDR3 DNA	CDR3 protein
.	TRBV29-1	many	TRBJ2-6	TGCAGCGTTTTCGCAGGGTCGGCCTCTGGGGCCAACGTCCTGACTTTC	CSVFAGSASGANVLTF
TRBD1	TRBV5-1	many	TRBJ2-2	TGCGCCAGCAGCCAGACAGGGGGCGAAGGCACCGGGGAGCTGTTTTTT	CASSQTGGEGTGELFF
.	TRBV2	few	TRBJ2-2	TGTGCCAGCATGGCTAGCTTAAAGGATCGCGTGGACACCGGGGAGCTGTTTTTT	CASMASLKDRVDTGELFF
.	TRBV15	many	TRBJ2-5	TGTGCCACCAGCAGAGGGATTCAAGAGACCCAGTACTTC	CATSRGIQETQYF
TRBD2	TRBV5-1	many	TRBJ2-2	TGCGCCAGCAGCTTGAGAGCCGCGGGAGGGCCGTTCACCGGGGAGCTGTTTTTT	CASSLRAAGGPFTGELFF
.	TRBV5-4	many	TRBJ2-7	TGTGCCAGCAGCTCGACGGGGGATTACTACGAGCAGTACTTC	CASSSTGDYYEQYF
.	TRBV28	many	TRBJ2-4	TGTGCCAGCAGTTCGGACAACCGCCTAGCCAAAAACATTCAGTACTTC	CASSSDNRLAKNIQYF
.	TRBV29-1	many	TRBJ1-5	TGCAGCGTAGGACCGCCCAATCAGCCCCAGCATTTT	CSVGPPNQPQHF
TRBD1	TRBV6-5	few	TRBJ2-7	TGTGCCAGCAGTTACGGGCAGGGGGCAGATGAGCAGTACTTC	CASSYGQGADEQYF
TRBD1	TRBV28	many	TRBJ2-2	TGTGCCAGCCTTGACAGGGCGGTGACCGGGGAGCTGTTTTTT	CASLDRAVTGELFF
.	TRBV20-1	many	TRBJ2-1	TGCAGTGCTTACAAGGGAGGGGGGGGCGGCAATGAGCAGTTCTTC	CSAYKGGGGGNEQFF
TRBD1	TRBV5-1	many	TRBJ2-2	TGCGCCAGCAGCCCAGGGACAGGGGGTAGCGCGGAGCTGTTTTTT	CASSPGTGGSAELFF
.	TRBV5-1	.	TRBJ1-1	TGCGCCAGCAGCTTAATCGGACACGCAAACCTGAACACTGAAGCTTTCTTT	CASSLIGHANLNTEAFF
TRBD1	TRBV6-1	many	TRBJ1-5	TGTGCCAGCAGTGATTTTAGTTTGAGGGACAGGTCGGGGCAGCCCCAGCATTTT	CASSDFSLRDRSGQPQHF
.	TRBV10-3	many	TRBJ2-7	TGTGCCATCAGTGAGTCGACCCAGCCTTGGGAGCAGTACTTC	CAISESTQPWEQYF
TRBD2	TRBV27	.	TRBJ2-7	TGTGCCAGCAGTTCACCATTAGCGGGAGGGGAATCCTACGAGCAGTACTTC	CASSSPLAGGESYEQYF
TRBD1	TRBV19	many	TRBJ1-1	TGTGCCAGTAGTCCCTTATCCAGGGGGAGAGCTTTCTTT	CASSPLSRGRAFF
.	TRBV7-9	few	TRBJ2-7	TGTGCCAGCAGCTTATTAGAGGGATACCAGTACTTC	CASSLLEGYQYF
.	TRBV6-1	many	TRBJ1-5	TGTGCCAGCAGTCCGGGACATAATAGCAATCAGCCCCAGCATTTT	CASSPGHNSNQPQHF
.	TRBV7-9	many	TRBJ1-1	TGTGCCAGCCATGGACAGTCGGGCACTGAAGCTTTCTTT	CASHGQSGTEAFF
.	TRBV6-1	.	TRBJ1-3	TGTGCCAGCAGTGAGGGACAAATCTCTGGAAACACCATATATTTT	CASSEGQISGNTIYF
TRBD2	TRBV2	.	TRBJ2-2	TGTGCCAGCCTCATCCTACTAGCGGGAGATCGGATCGGGGAGCTGTTTTTT	CASLILLAGDRIGELFF
.	TRBV30	many	TRBJ2-7	TGTGCCTGGAGTTCGAAGTTCGAGCAGTACTTC	CAWSSKFEQYF
.	TRBV6-2/TRBV6-3	many	TRBJ1-3	TGTGCCAGCAGTTATGCCCCGGACACCATATATTTT	CASSYAPDTIYF
.	TRBV7-2	few	TRBJ1-1	TGTGCCAGCAGCTCCGCTCTAGAAGCTTTCTTT	CASSSALEAFF
.	TRBV6-1	many	TRBJ1-1	TGTGCCAGCAGTGAAGCAAGGAGTACTGAAGCTTTCTTT	CASSEARSTEAFF
TRBD1	TRBV11-1	.	TRBJ1-6	TGTGCCAGCAGTTCCGGGACAGGGGAAGGGTCCTATAATTCACCCCTCCACTTT	CASSSGTGEGSYNSPLHF
.	TRBV3-1	.	TRBJ1-2	TGTGCCAGCAGCCAAGATACCGGACGCTATGGCTACACCTTC	CASSQDTGRYGYTF
TRBD2	TRBV6-5	many	TRBJ2-7	TGTGCCAGCAGTCCCCTAGCGGGAGGATCCTACGAGCAGTACTTC	CASSPLAGGSYEQYF
.	TRBV6-5	many	TRBJ1-6	TGTGCCAGCAGTTACAGACAGATTAATTCACCCCTCCACTTT	CASSYRQINSPLHF
TRBD1	TRBV19	many	TRBJ1-5	TGTGCCAGTAGTATCACTCTAAGGGGGCGGAATCAGCCCCAGCATTTT	CASSITLRGRNQPQHF
.	TRBV5-1	many	TRBJ1-2	TGCGCCAGCAGCTTGGAGGGACGGAACTATGGCTACACCTTC	CASSLEGRNYGYTF
.	TRBV10-2	.	TRBJ1-2	TGCGCCAGCAGTGATTGGGCGCGGGGCTACACCTTC	CASSDWARGYTF
.	TRBV20-1	many	TRBJ2-2	TGCAGTGCTAGGCTAGGGCCCGAAAACACCGGGGAGCTGTTTTTT	CSARLGPENTGELFF
.	TRBV20-1	many	TRBJ2-6	TGCAGTGCGACCGTATCTGGGGCCAACGTCCTGACTTTC	CSATVSGANVLTF
TRBD1	TRBV15	many	TRBJ1-1	TGTGCCACCAGCAGAGACAGGGGGCAGGTCACTGAAGCTTTCTTT	CATSRDRGQVTEAFF
.	TRBV6-5	many	TRBJ2-5	TGTGCCAGCAGTTACAATAAAGAGACCCAGTACTTC	CASSYNKETQYF
TRBD1	TRBV10-3	few	TRBJ2-7	TGTGCCATCAGAGCCACCGAGGGACAGGGCTTGCAGTACTTC	CAIRATEGQGLQYF
.	TRBV18	many	TRBJ2-5	TGTGCCAGCTCACCAGGGACGGGTCGGGAGACCCAGTACTTC	CASSPGTGRETQYF
.	TRBV19	many	TRBJ2-7	TGTGCCAATAGTACACAGCTAACCTACGAGCAGTACTTC	CANSTQLTYEQYF
.	TRBV28	many	TRBJ1-2	TGTGCCAGCAGTCCCTACCCGCGACAGTCTCTTGGGGGCTACACCTTC	CASSPYPRQSLGGYTF
.	TRBV20-1	many	TRBJ1-3	TGCAGTGCTAGAGTGGGTCCCCGACCGAACTCTGGAAACACCATATATTTT	CSARVGPRPNSGNTIYF
.	TRBV12-3/TRBV12-4	.	TRBJ1-1	TGTGCCAGCGGCTCCCCGGGGCAGAACACTGAAGCTTTCTTT	CASGSPGQNTEAFF
TRBD1	TRBV20-1	.	TRBJ1-1	TGCAGTGCCGTCGGCTCAGGGGGGAAAGCTTTCTTT	CSAVGSGGKAFF
.	TRBV12-3/TRBV12-4	.	TRBJ1-5	TGTGCCAGCGCACGGGGGTTATATAGCAATCAGCCCCAGCATTTT	CASARGLYSNQPQHF
.	TRBV12-3/TRBV12-4	many	TRBJ2-2	TGTGCCAGCATCTCCCTCCTTGGAGGGTCCGGGGAGCTGTTTTTT	CASISLLGGSGELFF
TRBD1	TRBV30	many	TRBJ1-5	TGTGCCTGGAGTGTACAGGGGGGGTATCAGCCCCAGCATTTT	CAWSVQGGYQPQHF
.	TRBV5-1	many	TRBJ2-7	TGCGCCAGCAGCTTCCCCACTAGTTCCTACGAGCAGTACTTC	CASSFPTSSYEQYF
.	TRBV19	many	TRBJ1-1	TGTACCTCGAGGGGGGTTGGGGAAGCTTTCTTT	CTSRGVGEAFF
TRBD1	TRBV27	many	TRBJ1-5	TGTGCCAGCAGTCTCAGGTTGGGGACAGGGGGTTGGCCCCAGCATTTT	CASSLRLGTGGWPQHF
.	TRBV12-3/TRBV12-4	.	TRBJ1-2	TGTGCCACCCGAAGGGATGGCTACACCTTC	CATRRDGYTF
TRBD1	TRBV30	many	TRBJ1-2	TGTGCCTGGAGTCCGGGGGACAGGTCCTGGGGGGGCTACACCTTC	CAWSPGDRSWGGYTF
.	TRBV6-5	many	TRBJ1-1	TGTGCCAGCAGACGATTCAGGACGCTGAACACTGAAGCTTTCTTT	CASRRFRTLNTEAFF
.	TRBV27	many	TRBJ2-4	TGTGCCAGCAGTTTGTTAGCAAAAAACATTCAGTACTTC	CASSLLAKNIQYF
TRBD2	TRBV9	.	TRBJ2-1	TGTGCCAGCAGCTACCTTAGCGGGAATTACAATGAGCAGTTCTTC	CASSYLSGNYNEQFF
TRBD1	TRBV20-1	many	TRBJ2-7	TGCAGTGTTATATTCAGGGGGCGCGACGAGCAGTACTTC	CSVIFRGRDEQYF
.	TRBV7-6	.	TRBJ2-7	TGTGCCAGCAGCCTCACGACTGAGGGGAGCTCCTACGAGCAGTACTTC	CASSLTTEGSSYEQYF
.	TRBV12-3/TRBV12-4	.	TRBJ1-2	TGTGCCAGCAGTTTTCGCGAGGGCTACACCTTC	CASSFREGYTF
.	TRBV12-3/TRBV12-4	many	TRBJ1-2	TGTGCCAGCAGTTTGACGGGGGACTATGGCTACACCTTC	CASSLTGDYGYTF
TRBD2	TRBV7-3	.	TRBJ2-5	TGTGCCAGCAGCCCCTCGGGACTAGCGGCCGCTTCGACCCAGTACTTC	CASSPSGLAAASTQYF